This section outlines one T cell receptor (beta chain) sequence together with its context. This clone's antigen is unknown. Within one base of it there is no much larger clone, and no base qualities were kept. Reading the germline V gene gives CDR1 ENHRY and CDR2 SYGVKD. The CDR3 contains 11 residues, cysteine and phenylalanine counted. The sequence is cut down to CDR3 DNA, 33 bases in frame from base 1. The record originates from a study of blood T cells in healthy people across ages (dated by TCRdb to 2015 to 2017). Regarding the complete study: In model experiments, template switching captured roughly one uniquely barcoded TCR beta cDNA molecule for every two T cells. Age-related changes in TCR beta repertoire diversity were measured in the study by deep sequencing normalized with unique cDNA molecular identifiers. The donors were divided into four age groups: young (average around 17 years), middle-aged (about 39), aged (about 61) and long-lived (around 80). To avoid experimental bias, donors of different ages were spread randomly across the sequencing lanes. Two additional independent replicas of 1 million unique cDNA reads from the same blood draw were analyzed for two donors (one aged 18 to 30 and one aged 80 or older).

What the work shows at the level of the full study, not this receptor alone: Observed TCR beta diversity per million T cells fell roughly linearly with age, and a significant reduction was already apparent by age roughly 40. Observed TCR beta diversity correlated strongly with the percentage of naive T cells measured by flow cytometry. Total diversity estimates from one million sequenced T cells were considered lower bounds and underestimates. The CMV infection status of donors was not known, potentially confounding age-related changes in expanded clonotypes. Compared with the aged group, the long-lived group had more naive CD4+ T cells, fewer expanded clones and increased TCR diversity, a pattern suggesting age selection. Because profiling used bulk unsorted PBMCs, naive and antigen-experienced compartments could not be compared conclusively.

Libraries were made using 5' RACE. The second PCR ran for about 7 to 11 cycles and used a J-beta primer mix along with a sample-barcoded 5' primer. A unique molecular identifier was introduced onto each TCR beta cDNA molecule by a template-switch 5' adaptor carrying 12 random nucleotides. Each sample yielded at least 2.5 million CDR3-containing paired-end reads. First-strand cDNA synthesis was performed from all RNA using the Mint cDNA synthesis kit, with priming by a TRBC-specific oligonucleotide. After uracil-DNA glycosylase treatment, a first 18-cycle PCR used universal primers M1SS and BC2_uni_R on all cDNA. On the authors' methods: Each sample was normalized by randomly selecting 1 million high-quality reads, each carrying a distinct molecular identifier. Instead of being binned into consensus sequences, reads with shared molecular identifiers were discarded. MiTCR, run with a Q25 quality threshold and the strictest error-elimination algorithm, handled CDR3 identification, clonotype clustering and error correction. A nonparametric unseen species model using Euler transformation provided a lower-bound estimate of total TCR beta diversity. Through fastp at Q25 and MiXCR, TCRdb rebuilt clones from the public reads, retaining in-frame beta chains. A single entry per CDR3 protein holds the most common genes and DNA from its merged rows. Clone size and V and J calls follow TCRdb, not the original study. The sample table records 1.8 million or so distinct CDR3 sequences; about 39% of these occur just once. The ten most abundant clones make up 20% to 25% of the sample.

Systemically healthy Caucasian individuals from Russia, over 30 in total and aged about 6 to 100 years, were included as donors. About 10 milliliters of peripheral blood were collected from each donor into EDTA-treated Vacutainer tubes. Ficoll-Paque density-gradient centrifugation was used to isolate PBMCs, with at least 7 million obtained per sample. Total RNA was extracted from PBMCs with Trizol reagent, with at least 5.5 micrograms obtained per sample. For every donor, an aliquot of PBMCs went through flow cytometry to measure the percentages of naive CD45RAhigh/CD27high T cells. The chain is made from TRBV10-3 and TRBJ2-1, with the D gene too uncertain to name. TRBJ2-7 explains the end of the DNA better; the J call may be wrong. This sequence originates from a human donor in good health. Sequencing was done on a sample of blood. The CDR3 region reads CAIAEYNEQYF. In nucleotides, the sequence is TGTGCCATCGCGGAATACAATGAGCAGTACTTC.